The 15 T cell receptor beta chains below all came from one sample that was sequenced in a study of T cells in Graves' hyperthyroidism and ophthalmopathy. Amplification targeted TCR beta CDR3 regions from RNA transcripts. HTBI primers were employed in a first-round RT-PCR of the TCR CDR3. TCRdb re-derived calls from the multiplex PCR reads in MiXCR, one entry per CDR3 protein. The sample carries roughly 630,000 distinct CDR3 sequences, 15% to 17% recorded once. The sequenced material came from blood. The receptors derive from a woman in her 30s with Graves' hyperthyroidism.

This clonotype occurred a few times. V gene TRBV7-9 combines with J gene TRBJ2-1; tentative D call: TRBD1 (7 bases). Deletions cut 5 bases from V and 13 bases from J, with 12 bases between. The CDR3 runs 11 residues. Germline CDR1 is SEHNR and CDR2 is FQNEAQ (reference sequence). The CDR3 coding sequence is TGTGCCAGCAGCCAGGGGGGAGTTCAGTTCTTC. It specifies CASSQGGVQFF.

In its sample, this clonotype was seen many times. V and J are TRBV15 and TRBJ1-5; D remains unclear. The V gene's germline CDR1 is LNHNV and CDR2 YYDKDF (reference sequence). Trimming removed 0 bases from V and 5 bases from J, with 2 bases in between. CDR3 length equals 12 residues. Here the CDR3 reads CATSRDHQPQHF. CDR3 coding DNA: TGTGCCACCAGCAGAGATCATCAGCCCCAGCATTTT.

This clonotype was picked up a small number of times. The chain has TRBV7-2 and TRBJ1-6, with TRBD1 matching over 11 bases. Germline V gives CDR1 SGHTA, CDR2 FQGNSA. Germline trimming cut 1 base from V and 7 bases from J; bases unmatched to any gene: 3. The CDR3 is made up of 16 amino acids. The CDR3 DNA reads TGTGCCAGCAGCTTAGGGACAGGGGGCGAAAATTCACCCCTCCACTTT. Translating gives CASSLGTGGENSPLHF.

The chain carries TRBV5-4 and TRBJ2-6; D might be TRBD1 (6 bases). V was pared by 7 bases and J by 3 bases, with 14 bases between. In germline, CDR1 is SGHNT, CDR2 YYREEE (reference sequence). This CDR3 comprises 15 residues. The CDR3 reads CASQEGDGGANVLTF. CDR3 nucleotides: TGTGCCAGCCAAGAGGGGGACGGTGGGGCCAACGTCCTGACTTTC.

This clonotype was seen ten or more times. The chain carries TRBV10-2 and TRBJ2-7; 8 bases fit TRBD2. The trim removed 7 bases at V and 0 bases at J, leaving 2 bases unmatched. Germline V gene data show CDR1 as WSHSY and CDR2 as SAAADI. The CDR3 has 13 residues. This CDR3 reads CASMSGSSYEQYF. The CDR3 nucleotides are TGCGCCAGCATGAGCGGGAGCTCCTACGAGCAGTACTTC.

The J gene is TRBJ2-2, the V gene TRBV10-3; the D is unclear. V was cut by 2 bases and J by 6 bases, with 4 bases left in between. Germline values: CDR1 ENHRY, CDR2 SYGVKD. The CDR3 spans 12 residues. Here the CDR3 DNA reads TGTGCCATCAGTGAGGGTTCCGGGGAGCTGTTTTTT. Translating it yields CAISEGSGELFF.

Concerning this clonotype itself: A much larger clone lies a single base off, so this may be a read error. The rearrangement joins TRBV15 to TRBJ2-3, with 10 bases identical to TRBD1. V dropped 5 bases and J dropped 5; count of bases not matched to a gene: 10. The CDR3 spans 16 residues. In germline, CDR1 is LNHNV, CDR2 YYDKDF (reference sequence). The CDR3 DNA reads TGTGCCACCAGCGGGGTTGGGACAGGGGTGAGAGATACGCAGTATTTT. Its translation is CATSGVGTGVRDTQYF.

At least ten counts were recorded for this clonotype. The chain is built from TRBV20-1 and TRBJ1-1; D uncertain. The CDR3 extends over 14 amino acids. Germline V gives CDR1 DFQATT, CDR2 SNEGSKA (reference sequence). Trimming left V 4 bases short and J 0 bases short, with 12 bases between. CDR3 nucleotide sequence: TGCAGTGCTAAGGACGGTCTCATGAACACTGAAGCTTTCTTT. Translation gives CSAKDGLMNTEAFF.

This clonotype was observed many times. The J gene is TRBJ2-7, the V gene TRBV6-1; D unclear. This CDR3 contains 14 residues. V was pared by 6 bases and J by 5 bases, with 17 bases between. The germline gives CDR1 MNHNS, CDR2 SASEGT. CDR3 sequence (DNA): TGTGCCAGCAGCGGCGGACGGACCGGGCACGAGCAGTACTTC. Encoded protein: CASSGGRTGHEQYF.

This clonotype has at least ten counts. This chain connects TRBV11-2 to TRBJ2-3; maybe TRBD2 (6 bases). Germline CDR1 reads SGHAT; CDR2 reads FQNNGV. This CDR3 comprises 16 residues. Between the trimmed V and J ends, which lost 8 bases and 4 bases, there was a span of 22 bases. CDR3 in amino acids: CASRSTLGRSADTQYF. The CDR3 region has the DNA TGTGCCAGCCGCTCCACCCTCGGGAGAAGCGCAGATACGCAGTATTTT.

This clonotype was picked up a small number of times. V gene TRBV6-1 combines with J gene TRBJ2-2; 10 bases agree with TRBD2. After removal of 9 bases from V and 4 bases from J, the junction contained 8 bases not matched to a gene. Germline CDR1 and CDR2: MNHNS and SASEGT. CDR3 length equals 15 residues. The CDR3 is CASTRASGSTGELFF. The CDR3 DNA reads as TGTGCCAGTACTAGGGCTAGCGGGAGCACCGGGGAGCTGTTTTTT.

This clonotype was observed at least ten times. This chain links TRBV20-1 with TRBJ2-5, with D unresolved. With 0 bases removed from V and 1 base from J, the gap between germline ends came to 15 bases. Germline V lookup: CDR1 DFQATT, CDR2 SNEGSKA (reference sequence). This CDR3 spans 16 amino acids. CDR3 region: CSARDYPTGPQETQYF. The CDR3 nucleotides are TGCAGTGCTAGAGACTATCCCACCGGACCCCAAGAGACCCAGTACTTC.

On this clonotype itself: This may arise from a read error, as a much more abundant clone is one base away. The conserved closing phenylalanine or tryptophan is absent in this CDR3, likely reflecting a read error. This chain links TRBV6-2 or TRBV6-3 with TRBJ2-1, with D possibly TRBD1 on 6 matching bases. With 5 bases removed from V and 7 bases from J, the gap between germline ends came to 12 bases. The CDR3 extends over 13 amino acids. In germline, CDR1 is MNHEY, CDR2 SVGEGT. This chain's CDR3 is CASSVQGWNEQFL. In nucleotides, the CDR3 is TGTGCCAGCAGTGTACAGGGTTGGAATGAGCAGTTCCTC.

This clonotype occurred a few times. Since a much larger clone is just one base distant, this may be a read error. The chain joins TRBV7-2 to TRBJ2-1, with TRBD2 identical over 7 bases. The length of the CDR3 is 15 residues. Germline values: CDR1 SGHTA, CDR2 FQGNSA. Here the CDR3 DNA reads TGTGCCAGCAGGCTGGGGGGAGGGCCCTACAATGGGCAGTTCTTC. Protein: CASRLGGGPYNGQFF.

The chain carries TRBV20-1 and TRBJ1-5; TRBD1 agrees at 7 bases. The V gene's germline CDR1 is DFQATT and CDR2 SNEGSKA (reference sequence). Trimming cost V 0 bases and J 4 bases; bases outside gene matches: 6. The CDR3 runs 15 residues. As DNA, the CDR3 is TGCAGTGCTAGAGATACAGGGGAGGGGAATCAGCCCCAGCATTTT. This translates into CSARDTGEGNQPQHF.